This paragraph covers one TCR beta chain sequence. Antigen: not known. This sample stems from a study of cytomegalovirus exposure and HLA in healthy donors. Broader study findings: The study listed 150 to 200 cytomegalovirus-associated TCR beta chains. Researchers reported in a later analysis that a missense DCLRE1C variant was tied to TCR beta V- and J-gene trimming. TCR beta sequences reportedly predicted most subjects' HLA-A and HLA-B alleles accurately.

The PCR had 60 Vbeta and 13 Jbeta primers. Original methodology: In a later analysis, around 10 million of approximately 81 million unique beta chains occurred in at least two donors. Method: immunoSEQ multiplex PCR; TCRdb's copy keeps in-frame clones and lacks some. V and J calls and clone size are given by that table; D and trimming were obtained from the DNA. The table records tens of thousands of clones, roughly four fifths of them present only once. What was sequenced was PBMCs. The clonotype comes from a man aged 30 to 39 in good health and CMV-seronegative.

This CDR3 is CASSIPPGQGVGAFF. In DNA form, the CDR3 reads TGTGCCAGTAGTATCCCTCCGGGGCAGGGGGTAGGAGCTTTCTTT. This chain connects TRBV19 to TRBJ1-1, with 7 bases that match TRBD1. With V trimmed by 3 bases and J by 10 bases, 14 bases remained unmatched. CDR3 length: 15 residues. CDR1 is LNHDA, CDR2 SQIVND, per germline (reference sequence).